These T cell receptor beta chains were read from a single sample in a study of cytomegalovirus exposure and HLA in healthy donors. The data were produced by immunoSEQ multiplex PCR, yet TCRdb's version contains in-frame clones alone and is incomplete. The table records approximately 98,000 clones, around 75% of them present only once. Sequenced sample: PBMCs. The receptors originated from a man between 18 and 35 years old in good health and CMV-seropositive. The CDR3 runs from the conserved cysteine through the conserved F or W. The order of the fields is V gene, J gene, CDR3 protein.

TRBV27,TRBJ2-3,CASSLRAGLVVDTQYF
TRBV18,TRBJ2-5,CASSPSTSGETQYF
TRBV15,TRBJ2-5,CATSRGGRGETQYF
TRBV29-1,TRBJ2-5,CSVDPGQETQYF
TRBV5-1,TRBJ2-1,CASSLGTSGHEQFF
TRBV6-5,TRBJ1-5,CASSFGADQPQHF
TRBV2,TRBJ2-7,CASSDGGAPYEQYF
TRBV28,TRBJ1-5,CASRSQGAGNQPQHF
TRBV30,TRBJ2-1,CAWSVMALGEQFF
TRBV5-1,TRBJ1-1,CASSLYEPNTEAFF
TRBV10-3,TRBJ2-7,CAISKLVSGSDYEQYF
TRBV19,TRBJ2-1,CASSSGLTNEQFF
TRBV5-6,TRBJ2-7,CASSLMRVGEQYF
TRBV7-2,TRBJ2-1,CASSLVEVHEQFF
TRBV6-6,TRBJ2-7,CASSLGTGESEQYF
TRBV4-2,TRBJ2-6,CASSAAEDSHSGANVLTF
TRBV2,TRBJ2-5,CASSVVAGVGKTQYF
TRBV28,TRBJ1-6,CAGSPGGGDSPLHF
TRBV15,TRBJ1-5,CATSRDPQGGQPQHF
TRBV10-1,TRBJ1-1,CASSVTGVGTEAFF
TRBV5-1,TRBJ2-7,CASSLQGIVSAEQYF
TRBV29-1,NA,CSVLQTRSYEQYF
TRBV11-3,TRBJ2-7,CASSPGGNHEQYF
TRBV7-9,TRBJ1-1,CASSPTRGGFKVNTEAFF
TRBV9,TRBJ2-1,CASSGTGGVHNEQFF
TRBV2,TRBJ1-5,CASSESLTGTHF
TRBV11-2,TRBJ2-5,CASSPGKEETQYF
TRBV9,TRBJ2-3,CASSVRDYPDTQYF
TRBV29-1,TRBJ2-1,CSLNGGSSRGGSYNEQFF
TRBV28,TRBJ1-2,CASSLEYGYTF
TRBV9,TRBJ2-3,CASSQELGTTLTDTQYF
TRBV6-4,TRBJ2-3,CASSSNGGTDTQYF
TRBV14,TRBJ1-4,CASSPTRGWSGTNEKLFF
TRBV5-5,TRBJ2-3,CASNHPSGPTQYF
TRBV7-6,TRBJ2-3,CASSFSVDRDTQYF
TRBV4-2,TRBJ2-1,CASSQDRGSLYEQFF
TRBV4-1,TRBJ2-3,CASSQEGLAGGGTDTQYF
TRBV25-1,TRBJ1-6,CASSDPGQNSPLHF
TRBV5-3,TRBJ2-7,CARSPSAGPSYEQYF
TRBV30,TRBJ1-5,CAWKGTGNMGNQPQHF
TRBV10-2,TRBJ1-5,CASSEAGTQPQHF
TRBV27,TRBJ2-7,CASSPGTADYEQYF
TRBV11-1,TRBJ2-7,CASSLGAGNEQYF
TRBV2,TRBJ2-2,CASRTSGVNTGELFF
TRBV10-2,TRBJ2-7,CASSPGTSGGDGQYF
TRBV10-2,TRBJ2-6,CASSEPGTGANVLTF
TRBV11-3,TRBJ2-1,CASSGGRPYNEQFF
TRBV6-4,TRBJ2-1,CASSAGTGVNEQFF
TRBV11-3,TRBJ2-3,CASSLTSGGALQYF
TRBV25-1,TRBJ2-1,CASSEPGVSSYNEQFF